The clone carrying this T cell receptor (delta chain) was picked up a small number of times. These data are taken from a study of gamma-delta T cells after stem cell transplantation. TCRdb re-processed the RT-PCR reads via CATT. The data show over 9,000 delta-chain clones, with about 38% seen just once and more than 2.5% held by the top ten. Per germline, CDR1 TVYSNPD and CDR2 GDNSRS (reference sequence). The CDR3 sequence is 13 residues long. This TCR came from a human donor. It is not recorded whose cells these are; they may come from a transplant donor. The chain recombines TRDV3 with TRDJ1; 8 positions match TRDD3. Sequencing was carried out using gamma-delta T cells. The CDR3 protein is CAATLGDTDKLIF. In DNA, the CDR3 is TGTGCGGCGACGTTGGGGGATACCGATAAACTCATCTTT.